These T cell receptor beta chains were read from a single sample in a study of type 1 regulatory T cells. Each CDR3 protein gets one entry after TCRdb re-called the reads with MiXCR. Of 80,000 to 100,000 distinct CDR3 sequences listed, roughly 28% are singletons. The sample comprised CD4+ T cells, either the whole sample or a sorted fraction (not recorded which). These receptors were taken from a human donor in good health. CDR3s include the opening cysteine and the closing phenylalanine or tryptophan. The D gene is left open where the match is weak. Rows may omit the clone size; those that give it use once, few, many or a size class.

NA	TRBD2	TRBJ2-5	TRBV5-1	CASSFPRAGVSVETQYF	TGCGCCAGCAGCTTTCCCCGTGCGGGAGTGTCGGTAGAGACCCAGTACTTC
medium-sized	NA	TRBJ2-7	TRBV9	CASSPGLGPYEQYF	TGTGCCAGCAGCCCCGGGCTAGGTCCCTACGAGCAGTACTTC
NA	NA	TRBJ2-5	TRBV5-1	CASSSPRLRRGGETQYF	TGCGCCAGCAGCTCTCCACGGCTACGCAGGGGGGGAGAGACCCAGTACTTC
few	NA	TRBJ1-1	TRBV7-9	CASSLVTGSTTEAFF	TGTGCCAGCAGCTTAGTAACAGGTTCGACCACTGAAGCTTTCTTT
NA	TRBD1	TRBJ2-1	TRBV11-1	CASSSPRDRGWGNEQFF	TGTGCCAGCAGCTCCCCCCGGGACAGGGGTTGGGGGAATGAGCAGTTCTTC
NA	TRBD2	TRBJ2-2	TRBV4-1	CASSQDRASGSAGELFF	TGCGCCAGCAGCCAAGATCGGGCTAGCGGGAGTGCCGGGGAGCTGTTTTTT
few	NA	TRBJ2-4	TRBV20-1	CSASDSGKNIQYF	TGCAGTGCTAGCGATAGCGGAAAAAACATTCAGTACTTC
few	NA	TRBJ2-3	TRBV7-9	CASSYPTGAQQYF	TGTGCCAGCAGCTACCCGACAGGTGCTCAGCAGTATTTT
NA	NA	TRBJ1-2	TRBV7-2	CASSSGDGYGYTF	TGTGCCAGCAGCTCCGGAGATGGGTATGGCTACACCTTC
NA	TRBD2	TRBJ2-1	TRBV7-3	CASSLMEPGLARYNEQFF	TGTGCCAGCAGCTTAATGGAGCCGGGACTAGCGAGATACAATGAGCAGTTCTTC
NA	NA	TRBJ2-5	TRBV20-1	CSADTTWVQETQYF	TGCAGTGCAGATACAACATGGGTCCAAGAGACCCAGTACTTC
NA	TRBD1	TRBJ2-5	TRBV2	CASQIDRGVQETQYF	TGTGCCAGTCAGATCGACAGGGGTGTGCAAGAGACCCAGTACTTC
NA	NA	TRBJ2-1	TRBV3-1	CATRENNEQFF	TGTGCCACTCGGGAAAACAATGAGCAGTTCTTC
NA	TRBD1	TRBJ2-7	TRBV6-1	CASPGGLDRGPGEQYF	TGTGCCAGCCCCGGGGGTCTGGACAGGGGGCCTGGCGAGCAGTACTTC
NA	NA	TRBJ2-5	TRBV20-1	CSAITGTETQYF	TGCAGTGCTATTACAGGGACAGAGACCCAGTACTTC
few	NA	TRBJ2-1	TRBV20-1	CSARDPRPYNEQFF	TGCAGTGCTAGGGACCCCAGACCCTACAATGAGCAGTTCTTC
few	NA	TRBJ2-5	TRBV5-6	CASSFDSGPMETQYF	TGTGCCAGCAGCTTTGATAGCGGCCCTATGGAGACCCAGTACTTC
few	NA	TRBJ1-1	TRBV14	CASSQERLGEAFF	TGTGCCAGCAGCCAAGAACGCTTGGGTGAAGCTTTCTTT
NA	NA	TRBJ2-2	TRBV28	CASSIGGSTTGELFF	TGTGCCAGCAGTATCGGGGGTTCGACCACCGGGGAGCTGTTTTTT
NA	NA	TRBJ1-1	TRBV5-1	CASSSDTMNTEAFF	TGCGCCAGCAGCTCGGACACGATGAACACTGAAGCTTTCTTT
NA	TRBD2	TRBJ2-1	TRBV5-1	CASSLGLAGTNEQFF	TGCGCCAGCAGCCTGGGACTAGCGGGAACCAATGAGCAGTTCTTC
few	TRBD2	TRBJ2-5	TRBV6-2/TRBV6-3	CASRPRGGSWETQYF	TGTGCCAGCAGGCCGCGTGGCGGGAGTTGGGAGACCCAGTACTTC
NA	NA	TRBJ2-5	TRBV7-2	CASSLFREETQYF	TGTGCCAGCAGCCTATTTAGGGAAGAGACCCAGTACTTC
NA	NA	TRBJ1-4	TRBV20-1	CSASTLGSKGDKLFF	TGCAGTGCTAGTACCCTCGGGAGTAAGGGTGATAAACTGTTTTTT
few	NA	TRBJ1-1	TRBV6-5	CASSYSRVTLNTEAFF	TGTGCCAGCAGTTACTCGAGGGTAACACTGAACACTGAAGCTTTCTTT
NA	TRBD1	TRBJ2-7	TRBV7-2	CASSVVLQGVGEQYF	TGTGCCAGCAGTGTCGTTCTACAGGGGGTGGGGGAGCAGTACTTC
NA	TRBD2	TRBJ2-2	TRBV6-5	CASRASGNTGELFF	TGTGCCAGCAGGGCTAGCGGGAACACCGGGGAGCTGTTTTTT
few	TRBD2	TRBJ2-3	TRBV5-1	CASSLDQGLAGTDTQYF	TGCGCCAGCAGCTTGGACCAGGGACTAGCGGGAACAGATACGCAGTATTTT
NA	NA	TRBJ1-2	TRBV7-2	CASSPGAVSGGYTF	TGTGCCAGCAGCCCCGGGGCAGTCAGCGGTGGCTACACCTTC
NA	NA	TRBJ2-2	TRBV9	CASSVVADFTGELFF	TGTGCCAGCAGCGTAGTTGCAGACTTCACCGGGGAGCTGTTTTTT
NA	NA	TRBJ1-1	TRBV20-1	CSAGGGATEAFF	TGCAGTGCGGGGGGGGGGGCCACTGAAGCTTTCTTT
NA	NA	TRBJ1-5	TRBV9	CASSVDGTSNQPQHF	TGTGCCAGCAGCGTAGATGGGACCAGCAATCAGCCCCAGCATTTT
NA	TRBD1	TRBJ2-3	TRBV6-1	CASRGQGANTDTQYF	TGTGCCAGCAGGGGACAGGGGGCGAACACAGATACGCAGTATTTT
NA	NA	TRBJ2-3	TRBV5-4	CASSLWDFGNTQYF	TGTGCCAGCAGCTTGTGGGACTTCGGGAATACGCAGTATTTT
NA	TRBD2	TRBJ2-7	TRBV6-5	CASSYSGTSAYYEQHF	TGTGCCAGCAGTTACTCGGGGACTAGCGCCTACTACGAGCAGCACTTC
few	TRBD1	TRBJ2-7	TRBV10-2	CATRTGGGYEQYF	TGCGCCACCCGGACAGGGGGCGGCTACGAGCAGTACTTC
NA	TRBD1	TRBJ1-2	TRBV19	CASRPPGQGNYGYTF	TGTGCCAGTAGACCCCCGGGACAGGGGAACTATGGCTACACCTTC
NA	NA	TRBJ1-2	TRBV7-9	CASSLALGESSLGGYTF	TGTGCCAGCAGCTTAGCACTCGGGGAGAGCTCACTCGGGGGCTACACCTTC
many	NA	TRBJ2-1	TRBV9	CASSVGVTEYNEQFF	TGTGCCAGCAGCGTAGGAGTGACTGAGTACAATGAGCAGTTCTTC
NA	TRBD2	TRBJ2-5	TRBV20-1	CSAPHPTSGQETQYF	TGCAGTGCTCCCCACCCCACTAGCGGCCAAGAGACCCAGTACTTC
NA	NA	TRBJ2-3	TRBV7-3	CASSLKEDTQYF	TGTGCCAGCAGCTTAAAGGAGGATACGCAGTATTTT
few	NA	TRBJ1-1	TRBV4-1	CASSQEVADTEAFF	TGCGCCAGCAGCCAAGAGGTTGCAGACACTGAAGCTTTCTTT
NA	TRBD1	TRBJ1-5	TRBV4-1	CASSPPDRGDQPQHF	TGCGCCAGCAGCCCGCCGGACAGGGGGGATCAGCCCCAGCATTTT
few	NA	TRBJ2-3	TRBV7-3	CASSLRGVTDTQYF	TGTGCCAGCAGCTTACGCGGAGTCACAGATACGCAGTATTTT
NA	NA	TRBJ2-4	TRBV7-3	CASSNSNRVQYF	TGTGCCAGCAGCAACTCTAACAGGGTTCAGTACTTC
NA	TRBD2	TRBJ2-1	TRBV3-1	CASSQDPGGTRRAEQFF	TGTGCCAGCAGCCAAGATCCGGGGGGGACCAGGCGGGCTGAGCAGTTCTTC
NA	NA	TRBJ2-5	TRBV18	CASSPTRDVTQYF	TGTGCCAGCTCACCAACCCGTGACGTGACCCAGTACTTC
few	TRBD2	TRBJ2-3	TRBV11-2	CASSLGLAGVDTQYF	TGTGCCAGCAGCTTAGGGCTAGCGGGAGTAGATACGCAGTATTTT
many	TRBD2	TRBJ2-1	TRBV6-2/TRBV6-3	CASSYEVLAGGGNEQFF	TGTGCCAGCAGTTACGAGGTCCTAGCGGGAGGAGGGAATGAGCAGTTCTTC